One and the same sample provided the 26 T cell receptor beta chains below, sequenced in a study of blood T cell repertoires in COVID-19. Sequencing used immunoSEQ multiplex PCR; TCRdb keeps in-frame clones, though not all of them. This sample has 200,000 to 250,000 clones, with approximately 88% found just once. Sequenced: PBMCs or T cells enriched from blood (not recorded which). The receptors originated from a woman in her thirties with acute COVID-19.

The rearrangement links TRBV7-9 to TRBJ2-2; no clear D gene. V was clipped by 4 bases and J by 5 bases, with 11 bases between them. CDR3 size: 14 residues. Germline V gene lookup returns CDR1 SEHNR and CDR2 FQNEAQ (reference sequence). The CDR3 DNA is TGTGCCAGCAGCTCCACTCGACAAACCGGGGAGCTGTTTTTT. Protein sequence: CASSSTRQTGELFF. The full variable domain, its missing parts supplied by reference TRBV7-9 and TRBJ2-2, is DTGVSQNPRHKITKRGQNVTFRCDPISEHNRLYWYRQTLGQGPEFLTYFQNEAQLEKSRLLSDRFSAERPKGSFSTLEIQRTEQGDSAMYLCASSSTRQTGELFFGEGSRLTVL.

The chain carries TRBV7-9 and TRBJ1-3, with D uncertain. The CDR3 covers 15 residues. The germline V gene encodes CDR1 SEHNR and CDR2 FQNEAQ (reference sequence). V was clipped by 5 bases and J by 0 bases, with 11 bases between them. CDR3 sequence reads: CASSPDGLSGNTIYF. As DNA, the CDR3 is TGTGCCAGCAGCCCGGACGGACTCTCTGGAAACACCATATATTTT. The full variable domain, completed using reference TRBV7-9 and TRBJ1-3, is DTGVSQNPRHKITKRGQNVTFRCDPISEHNRLYWYRQTLGQGPEFLTYFQNEAQLEKSRLLSDRFSAERPKGSFSTLEIQRTEQGDSAMYLCASSPDGLSGNTIYFGEGSWLTVV.

The chain couples TRBV19 to TRBJ2-7; a weak D match, TRBD1 (7 bases). The CDR3 length is 14 residues. The V and J ends lost 3 bases and 4 bases respectively, with 13 bases between them. Per germline, CDR1 LNHDA and CDR2 SQIVND (reference sequence). The DNA of the CDR3 is TGTGCCAGTAGTATCGGCAGGGGGACTTACGAGCAGTACTTC. Translation: CASSIGRGTYEQYF.

The chain's CDR3 is CASSEQVNTEAFF. CDR3 bases: TGTGCCAGCAGTGAACAGGTGAACACTGAAGCTTTCTTT. The chain employs TRBV6-1 and TRBJ1-1; D unresolved. Germline V gene data show CDR1 as MNHNS and CDR2 as SASEGT. The CDR3 runs to 13 residues. The V end lost 2 bases, the J end lost 0 bases, and 4 bases lay between the germline ends.

This clone was detected only a few times. This chain connects TRBV10-3 to TRBJ1-2; D is unclear. The germline gives CDR1 ENHRY, CDR2 SYGVKD. The CDR3 spans 12 residues. V was pared by 3 bases and J by 4 bases, with 6 bases between. The CDR3: CAISDERYGYTF. CDR3 sequence (DNA): TGTGCCATCAGTGATGAGCGCTATGGCTACACCTTC.

This rearrangement joins TRBV11-2 to TRBJ1-1, with D unclear. V gave up 4 bases and J gave up 4 bases, with 25 bases separating them. From germline, CDR1 is SGHAT and CDR2 FQNNGV. There are 18 residues in the CDR3. In nucleotides, the CDR3 is TGTGCCAGCAGCTACCCACCCCTCAAAAAGAGGGTGAGCACTGAAGCTTTCTTT. Its protein product is CASSYPPLKKRVSTEAFF.

The chain links TRBV7-8 to TRBJ2-2; 9 positions match TRBD1. With V trimmed by 5 bases and J by 5 bases, 12 bases remained unmatched. CDR1 is SGHVS and CDR2 is FQNEAQ in the germline V gene. This CDR3 region has 17 residues. CDR3 sequence reads: CASSTTLQGARTGELFF. Here the CDR3 DNA reads TGTGCCAGCAGCACCACCCTACAGGGGGCGAGGACCGGGGAGCTGTTTTTT.

The gene calls are TRBV6-5 and TRBJ1-6; maybe TRBD1 (5 bases). The CDR3 extends over 14 amino acids. Trimming cost V 7 bases and J 13 bases, with 20 bases left between them. CDR1 and CDR2 from the germline V gene are MNHEY and SVGAGI. CDR3 DNA sequence: TGTGCCAGCAACCGAGGCAGGGTCACATCTCCCCTCCACTTT. This encodes CASNRGRVTSPLHF.

On this clone itself: Other DNA sequences within the sample encode an identical CDR3. The chain joins TRBV5-1 to TRBJ1-1; D gene ambiguous. Germline V gene sequence: CDR1 SGHRS, CDR2 YFSETQ. The V end was cut by 0 bases, the J end by 4 bases, with 7 bases between. CDR3 length: 13 residues. CDR3 nucleotides: TGCGCCAGCAGCTTGGGAGGGAGCACTGAAGCTTTCTTT. This translates into CASSLGGSTEAFF.

The J gene is TRBJ1-1, the V gene TRBV18; D unresolved. The V gene's germline CDR1 is KGHSH and CDR2 LQKENI. There are 15 residues in the CDR3. V gave up 3 bases and J gave up 3 bases, with 14 bases separating them. DNA for the CDR3: TGTGCCAGCTCACCCCAAGAGGGTAGGGACACTGAAGCTTTCTTT. Translation: CASSPQEGRDTEAFF. The variable domain in full, with the rest retrieved from reference TRBV18 and TRBJ1-1, is NAGVMQNPRHLVRRRGQEARLRCSPMKGHSHVYWYRQLPEEGLKFMVYLQKENIIDESGMPKERFSAEFPKEGPSILRIQQVVRGDSAAYFCASSPQEGRDTEAFFGQGTRLTVV.

The chain employs TRBV4-3 and TRBJ2-1, with 7 bases matching TRBD1. Trimming at V came to 0 bases and at J to 5 bases, leaving 10 bases not matched to a gene. The germline V gene encodes CDR1 LGHNA and CDR2 YSLEER. The CDR3 is 17 residues long. Written as DNA, the CDR3 is TGCGCCAGCAGCCAAGATCGACAGGGAATACCAGACAATGAGCAGTTCTTC. This encodes CASSQDRQGIPDNEQFF.

The V and J genes are TRBV12-3 or TRBV12-4 and TRBJ1-1; D is uncertain. This CDR3 has 12 amino acids. V was pared by 6 bases and J by 4 bases, with 9 bases between. The CDR3: CASSIDGTEAFF. CDR3 DNA: TGTGCCAGCAGCATAGATGGCACTGAAGCTTTCTTT.

The chain joins TRBV5-5 to TRBJ1-1; 12 bases map to TRBD1. Germline-derived CDR1 and CDR2 are SGHKS and YYEKEE (reference sequence). The V gene end was trimmed by 2 bases and the J gene end by 0 bases; junction bases not matched to a gene: 2. The CDR3 consists of 16 residues. CDR3 region: CASSFRDRGLNTEAFF. CDR3 DNA: TGTGCCAGCAGCTTCCGGGACAGGGGGCTGAACACTGAAGCTTTCTTT.

This clone was observed a few times. This rearrangement joins TRBV11-2 to TRBJ1-2; D is perhaps TRBD1 (5 bases). Germline V gene sequence: CDR1 SGHAT, CDR2 FQNNGV. V lost 6 bases and J lost 8, with 13 bases in between. The length of the CDR3 is 12 residues. The CDR3 sequence is CASRSGGEGYTF. The DNA of the CDR3 is TGTGCCAGCAGGTCGGGGGGGGAAGGCTACACCTTC.

The genes are TRBV12-3 or TRBV12-4 and TRBJ2-4; 8 bases are shared with TRBD1. V lost 6 bases to trimming and J lost 11 bases; unmatched junction nucleotides: 9. This CDR3 contains 13 residues. The CDR3 DNA sequence: TGTGCCAGCAGCTTCTCAGGGGGCGTGGTTCAGTACTTC. Protein sequence: CASSFSGGVVQYF.

This clone was observed once. This CDR3 is CASRGSMNTEAFF. CDR3 DNA: TGCGCCAGCAGGGGGAGTATGAACACTGAAGCTTTCTTT. The chain links TRBV10-1 to TRBJ1-1, with D unresolved. Trimming cost V 6 bases and J 0 bases, with 8 bases left between them. The CDR3 spans 13 residues. CDR1 is WNHNN, CDR2 SYGVQD, per germline (reference sequence).

This chain links TRBV13 with TRBJ1-1, with 7 bases that match TRBD1. The trim removed 7 bases at V and 3 bases at J, leaving 5 bases unmatched. CDR3 size: 13 residues. The germline gives CDR1 PRHDT, CDR2 FYEKMQ (reference sequence). The CDR3 nucleotides read TGTGCCAGCACACCCCAGGGGGACACTGAAGCTTTCTTT. Protein: CASTPQGDTEAFF.

This chain links TRBV19 with TRBJ1-1, with 8 bases lining up with TRBD1. Unmatched junction bases numbered 6, after V lost 4 bases and J lost 8 bases. Germline V gene data show CDR1 as LNHDA and CDR2 as SQIVND (reference sequence). CDR3 length: 13 residues. The CDR3 loop reads CASSKEQGVEAFF. The CDR3 DNA is TGTGCCAGTAGTAAGGAACAGGGGGTGGAAGCTTTCTTT.

A single count supports this clone. The V gene is TRBV10-2, the J gene TRBJ2-7; possibly TRBD2 for D (6 bases). The V gene lost 10 bases and the J gene lost 0 bases, with 22 bases spanning the gap. Germline V gene sequence: CDR1 WSHSY, CDR2 SAAADI. The CDR3 extends over 16 amino acids. CDR3 region: CATRDLRDFRSYEQYF. The DNA of the CDR3 is TGCGCCACTAGGGACCTCCGGGACTTTCGCTCCTACGAGCAGTACTTC.

Written as DNA, the CDR3 is TGTGCCAGCAGCTTGGAAGTGGGTCAGGGCGCAGATACGCAGTATTTT. Protein: CASSLEVGQGADTQYF. J is TRBJ2-3 and V is TRBV5-5; TRBD1 is a possible D gene (5 bases). Germline lookup yields CDR1 SGHKS and CDR2 YYEKEE (reference sequence). With 0 bases removed from V and 4 bases from J, the gap between germline ends came to 15 bases. The CDR3 is 16 amino acids.

The V and J genes are TRBV7-2 and TRBJ1-5; no definite D call. Trimming took 4 bases from V and 2 from J, leaving 12 bases between them. Germline loops: CDR1 SGHTA, CDR2 FQGNSA. The CDR3 totals 15 residues. The CDR3: CASSSTGVRNQPQHF. Written as DNA, the CDR3 is TGTGCCAGCAGCTCGACGGGAGTGCGCAATCAGCCCCAGCATTTT.

This chain uses TRBV6-4 with TRBJ2-1; 7 bases line up with TRBD2. Germline loops: CDR1 MRHNA, CDR2 SNTAGT. V dropped 5 bases and J dropped 6; count of bases not matched to a gene: 7. There are 14 residues in the CDR3. Written as DNA, the CDR3 is TGTGCCAGCAGTCCCGGGAGGACTAGCAATGAGCAGTTCTTC. Translated: CASSPGRTSNEQFF.

The genes are TRBV18 and TRBJ2-1; 8 nucleotides align to TRBD1. The CDR3 has 16 residues. J gave up 4 bases and V 2 bases, and 7 bases lay outside the gene matches. Germline-derived CDR1 and CDR2 are KGHSH and LQKENI. This chain's CDR3 is CASSPLGTGAYNEQFF. CDR3 nucleotide sequence: TGTGCCAGCTCACCATTGGGGACAGGAGCTTACAATGAGCAGTTCTTC. Full variable domain (outside the CDR3, taken from reference TRBV18 and TRBJ2-1): NAGVMQNPRHLVRRRGQEARLRCSPMKGHSHVYWYRQLPEEGLKFMVYLQKENIIDESGMPKERFSAEFPKEGPSILRIQQVVRGDSAAYFCASSPLGTGAYNEQFFGPGTRLTVL.

The chain carries TRBV10-3 and TRBJ1-1, with 7 bases identical to TRBD1. This CDR3 comprises 13 residues. V lost 10 bases, J lost 4 bases, and 9 bases stayed unmatched. In germline, CDR1 is ENHRY, CDR2 SYGVKD. Here the CDR3 reads CATLETGSTEAFF. CDR3 DNA: TGTGCCACGCTCGAGACAGGGTCCACTGAAGCTTTCTTT.

The chain carries TRBV30 and TRBJ1-2; D gene uncertain. CDR1 GTSNPN and CDR2 SVGIG come from the germline V gene (reference sequence). V gave up 0 bases and J gave up 6 bases, with 11 bases separating them. CDR3 size: 13 residues. CDR3: CAWSVWAGNGYTF. The CDR3 DNA sequence: TGTGCCTGGAGTGTATGGGCGGGGAATGGCTACACCTTC.

The chain is built from TRBV6-2 or TRBV6-3 and TRBJ2-7; D may be TRBD1 (6 bases). V was clipped by 0 bases and J by 3 bases, with 12 bases between them. This CDR3 has 15 residues. Germline lookup yields CDR1 MNHEY and CDR2 SVGEGT. CDR3 region: CASSYSGADHYEQYF. CDR3 nucleotides: TGTGCCAGCAGTTACTCGGGGGCAGATCACTACGAGCAGTACTTC.